The rows below give T cell receptor beta chains drawn from one sample of a study of T cell repertoires in cytomegalovirus infection. Via MiXCR, TCRdb re-called the reads, giving one row per CDR3 protein. The profile shows tens of thousands of distinct CDR3 sequences, 4% of them singletons. Sequenced sample: PBMCs. These receptors were obtained from a human donor in good health (CMV status not recorded). Some clones in this sample may be carry-over from other donors' samples. Each CDR3 is given with its conserved first and last residue. The D gene is left open where the match is weak. Sizes are listed as once, few, many or a size class.

>.|many|TRBV27|TRBJ2-1
CASSTGSAGNEQFF
TGTGCCAGCAGCACCGGGTCAGCTGGCAATGAGCAGTTCTTC
>.|many|TRBV7-2|TRBJ2-3
CASSAGGVGPDTQYF
TGTGCCAGCAGCGCCGGCGGGGTGGGGCCAGATACGCAGTATTTT
>TRBD2|many|TRBV19|TRBJ2-1
CASGRGESWNEQFF
TGTGCCAGCGGGAGGGGCGAAAGTTGGAATGAGCAGTTCTTC
>TRBD2|few|TRBV7-2|TRBJ2-7
CASSSTSGRAREQYF
TGTGCCAGCAGCTCTACTAGCGGGAGGGCGAGGGAGCAGTACTTC
>.|many|TRBV12-3/TRBV12-4|TRBJ1-6
CASSFGYANSPLHF
TGTGCCAGCAGTTTTGGGTATGCCAATTCACCCCTCCACTTT
>.|many|TRBV11-1|TRBJ2-1
CASSLGTRQFF
TGTGCCAGCAGCTTAGGGACTCGGCAGTTCTTC
>TRBD1|many|TRBV7-6|TRBJ2-3
CASSPYLGQFDTDTQYF
TGTGCCAGCAGCCCGTACCTGGGACAGTTCGACACAGATACGCAGTATTTT
>.|many|TRBV7-6|TRBJ2-3
CASSLREGDTQYF
TGTGCCAGCAGCTTACGGGAAGGCGATACGCAGTATTTT
>TRBD1|many|TRBV7-4|TRBJ1-6
CASSQQPGGNNSPLHF
TGTGCCAGCAGCCAACAGCCAGGGGGCAATAATTCACCCCTCCACTTT
>.|many|TRBV15|TRBJ2-1
CATSRIVDNEQFF
TGTGCCACCAGCAGAATAGTGGACAATGAGCAGTTCTTC
>TRBD2|many|TRBV28|TRBJ2-1
CASSLGTSEYYNEQFF
TGTGCCAGCAGTCTCGGGACTAGCGAATACTACAATGAGCAGTTCTTC
>.|many|TRBV15|TRBJ2-6
CATSGLNSGANVLTF
TGTGCCACCAGCGGCTTAAACTCTGGGGCCAACGTCCTGACTTTC